A single sample gave rise to the 5 T cell receptor beta chains below, sequenced in a study of blood T cell repertoires in COVID-19 (dated by TCRdb to the early 2020s). The receptor library was made with the immunoSEQ multiplex PCR assay. TCRdb holds this immuneACCESS table with in-frame rearrangements only. Some clones are missing; in checked studies, unresolved V genes explain under half, and the rest has no known cause. Recorded for this sample are 150,000 to 200,000 clones; 80% to 90% of them occurred a single time. The ten largest clones represent roughly 11% of the sample. Sequenced: peripheral blood. The receptors were gathered from a woman aged 55-70 years with COVID-19, enrolled during active disease.

V is TRBV7-2 and J is TRBJ1-1; TRBD1 matches 7 bases. This CDR3 region has 14 residues. CDR1 and CDR2 from the germline V gene are SGHTA and FQGNSA. The J segment lost 1 base and the V segment lost 5 bases, leaving 4 bases of the junction unmatched. The CDR3 sequence: CASSTRTGNTEAFF. CDR3 coding DNA: TGTGCCAGCAGCACCCGGACAGGGAACACTGAAGCTTTCTTT.

The chain couples TRBV6-2 or TRBV6-3 to TRBJ2-7; perhaps TRBD2 as D (6 bases). The germline V and J ends were trimmed by 0 bases and 6 bases, with 12 bases remaining between them. The V gene's germline CDR1 is MNHEY and CDR2 SVGEGT. This CDR3 comprises 14 residues. The CDR3 DNA reads TGTGCCAGCAGTTACTCGACACTAGCAGGCGAGCAGTACTTC. Its translation is CASSYSTLAGEQYF.

The table lists this clone with a count of one. This rearrangement joins TRBV25-1 to TRBJ1-1; 8 bases line up with TRBD1. Per germline, CDR1 MGHDK and CDR2 SYGVNS. The CDR3 covers 12 residues. V gave up 5 bases and J gave up 11 bases; unmatched junction bases: 7. The CDR3 DNA is TGTGCCAGCAGTCCAGGGGGCGGGTTGGCTTTCTTT. Encoded protein: CASSPGGGLAFF.

The V call is TRBV24-1, the J call TRBJ2-2; D possibly corresponds to TRBD1 (6 bases). Germline V CDR1 and CDR2: KGHDR, SFDVKD. Deletions cut 8 bases from V and 3 bases from J, with 12 bases between. The CDR3 totals 14 residues. CDR3 coding DNA: TGTGCCACCACCCGGACAGAATACACCGGGGAGCTGTTTTTT. Encoded protein: CATTRTEYTGELFF.

The rearrangement joins TRBV15 to TRBJ2-7; no clear D. This CDR3 is built from 14 residues. Trimming took off 1 base at V and 4 bases at J, with 11 bases between the two ends. Germline V gives CDR1 LNHNV, CDR2 YYDKDF (reference sequence). CDR3 residues: CATSRVNSVYEQYF. The CDR3 DNA reads as TGTGCCACCAGCAGAGTTAATTCAGTATACGAGCAGTACTTC.